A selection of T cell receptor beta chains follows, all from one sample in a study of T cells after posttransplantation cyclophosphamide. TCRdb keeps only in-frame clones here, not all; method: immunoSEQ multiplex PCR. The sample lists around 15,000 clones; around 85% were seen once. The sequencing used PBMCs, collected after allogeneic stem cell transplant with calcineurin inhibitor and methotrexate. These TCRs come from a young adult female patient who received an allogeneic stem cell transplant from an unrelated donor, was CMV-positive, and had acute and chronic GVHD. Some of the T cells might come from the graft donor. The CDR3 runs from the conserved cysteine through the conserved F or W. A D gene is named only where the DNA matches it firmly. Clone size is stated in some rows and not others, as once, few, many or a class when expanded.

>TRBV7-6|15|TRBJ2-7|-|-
CASSLLFGSHYEQYF
TGTGCCAGCAGCTTATTATTCGGGAGTCACTACGAGCAGTACTTC
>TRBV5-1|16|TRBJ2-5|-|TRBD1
CASSLGRTGVPETQYF
TGCGCCAGCAGCTTGGGAAGGACAGGGGTTCCGGAGACCCAGTACTTC
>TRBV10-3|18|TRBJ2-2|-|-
CAISESISGQINTGELFF
TGTGCCATCAGTGAGTCGATTTCAGGACAAATTAACACCGGGGAGCTGTTTTTT
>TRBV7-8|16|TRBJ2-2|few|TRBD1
CASSSPGQGNTGELFF
TGTGCCAGCAGCTCGCCGGGACAGGGGAACACCGGGGAGCTGTTTTTT
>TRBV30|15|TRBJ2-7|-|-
CAWSLPGARLYEQYF
TGTGCCTGGAGCCTGCCTGGGGCCAGGTTATACGAGCAGTACTTC
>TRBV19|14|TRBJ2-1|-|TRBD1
CASRDRGLDNEQFF
TGTGCCAGTAGAGACAGGGGCCTGGACAATGAGCAGTTCTTC
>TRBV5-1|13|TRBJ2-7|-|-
CASGEAGAYEQYF
TGCGCCAGCGGCGAGGCTGGAGCCTACGAGCAGTACTTC
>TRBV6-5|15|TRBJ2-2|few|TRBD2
CASRATSGSTGELFF
TGTGCCAGCAGAGCGACTAGCGGGAGCACCGGGGAGCTGTTTTTT
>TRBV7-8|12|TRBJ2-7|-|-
CASSLRSYEQYF
TGTGCCAGCAGCTTACGCAGCTACGAGCAGTACTTC
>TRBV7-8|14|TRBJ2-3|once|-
CASSVGTPADTQYF
TGTGCCAGCAGCGTCGGGACTCCAGCAGATACGCAGTATTTT
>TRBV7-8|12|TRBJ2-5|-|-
CASSLGRETQYF
TGTGCCAGCAGCTTAGGGAGGGAGACCCAGTACTTC
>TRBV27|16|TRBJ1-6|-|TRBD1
CASSRGTGFYNSPLHF
TGTGCCAGCAGTCGGGGGACAGGGTTTTATAATTCACCCCTCCACTTT
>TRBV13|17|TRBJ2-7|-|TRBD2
CASSQFLGLAGVHEQYF
TGTGCCAGCAGCCAATTTTTAGGACTAGCGGGAGTGCACGAGCAGTACTTC
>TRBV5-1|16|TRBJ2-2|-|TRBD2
CASGLIAGVGTGELFF
TGCGCCAGCGGACTTATAGCGGGAGTCGGTACCGGGGAGCTGTTTTTT
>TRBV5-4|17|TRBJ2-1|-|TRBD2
CASSLGLGEGVYNEQFF
TGTGCCAGCAGCTTGGGGTTAGGGGAGGGCGTCTACAATGAGCAGTTCTTC
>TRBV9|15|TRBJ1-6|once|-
CASSATGNYNSPLHF
TGTGCCAGCAGCGCAACAGGGAATTATAATTCACCCCTCCACTTT
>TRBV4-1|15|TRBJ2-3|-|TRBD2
CASSQGLAGTDTQYF
TGCGCCAGCAGCCAGGGACTAGCCGGCACAGATACGCAGTATTTT
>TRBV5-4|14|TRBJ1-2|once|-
CASSSRRVNYGYTF
TGTGCCAGCAGCTCACGCAGGGTAAACTATGGCTACACCTTC
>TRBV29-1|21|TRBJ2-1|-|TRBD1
CSVDGSSLGQGGGGSYNEQFF
TGCAGCGTTGACGGCTCCTCGCTGGGACAGGGGGGAGGGGGCTCCTACAATGAGCAGTTCTTC
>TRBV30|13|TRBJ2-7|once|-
CAFQRGGRDEQYF
TGTGCCTTTCAACGCGGGGGCCGGGACGAGCAGTACTTC
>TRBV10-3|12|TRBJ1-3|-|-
CAIRGQGNTIYF
TGTGCCATCAGGGGGCAGGGAAACACCATATATTTT
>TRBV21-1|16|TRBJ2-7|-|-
CASSTTGPDESYEQYF
TGTGCCAGCAGCACCACAGGCCCGGACGAGTCCTACGAGCAGTACTTC
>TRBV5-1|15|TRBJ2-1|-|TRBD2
CASSTTSGRYNEQFF
TGCGCCAGCAGCACCACTAGCGGGCGTTACAATGAGCAGTTCTTC
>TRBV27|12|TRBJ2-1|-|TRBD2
CASAGGYNEQFF
TGTGCCAGCGCGGGGGGCTACAATGAGCAGTTCTTC
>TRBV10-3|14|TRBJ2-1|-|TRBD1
CAIRDRGENNEQFF
TGTGCCATCAGAGACAGGGGGGAGAACAATGAGCAGTTCTTC
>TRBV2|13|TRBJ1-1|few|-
CASKEGPNTEAFF
TGTGCCAGCAAGGAGGGGCCGAACACTGAAGCTTTCTTT
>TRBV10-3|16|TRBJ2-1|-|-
CAISESGAGAHNEQFF
TGTGCCATCAGTGAGTCGGGGGCGGGAGCCCACAATGAGCAGTTCTTC